These 17 T cell receptor beta chains share one sample of origin, sequenced in a study of shared clonotypes between healthy human individuals. Some clones are missing from TCRdb's copy, which holds only in-frame ones; the method was immunoSEQ multiplex PCR. In the table there are about 1,800,000 clones, about 95% of which are singletons. Naive CD8 cells lacked CD45RO and underwent positive selection for CCR7, leaving out terminally differentiated effector memory CD45RA+ cells. The sequencing sample was made of naive CD8+ T cells sorted from blood. These receptors originate from a man in his late teens or twenties in good health.

This chain uses TRBV27 with TRBJ2-2, with D possibly matching TRBD1 (7 bases). V gave up 4 bases and J gave up 7 bases, with 22 bases separating them. CDR3 size: 17 residues. Germline V gene data show CDR1 as MNHEY and CDR2 as SMNVEV (reference sequence). In nucleotides, the CDR3 is TGTGCCAGCAGTTGGTTTAGGACTACAGGGGAAGACGGGGAGCTGTTTTTT. Translation gives CASSWFRTTGEDGELFF.

V gene TRBV7-9 combines with J gene TRBJ2-7; D unclear. Germline V CDR1 and CDR2: SEHNR, FQNEAQ (reference sequence). The CDR3 has 13 amino acids. V was cut by 6 bases and J by 0 bases, with 9 bases left in between. Written as DNA, the CDR3 is TGTGCCAGCAGGAACCATAACTCCTACGAGCAGTACTTC. Protein: CASRNHNSYEQYF.

This clone was recorded only once. V usage is TRBV29-1 and J usage is TRBJ2-7; 7 bases are a match to TRBD1. Germline V gene data show CDR1 as SQVTM and CDR2 as ANQGSEA. Losses at the gene ends were 6 bases for V and 6 bases for J; bases not matched to a gene: 8. CDR3 length equals 12 residues. The CDR3 loop reads CSVENDRVEQYF. The CDR3 DNA follows: TGCAGCGTCGAAAACGACAGGGTCGAGCAGTACTTC.

The J gene is TRBJ1-2, the V gene TRBV7-9, with D unresolved. This CDR3 has 16 residues. CDR1 is SEHNR and CDR2 is FQNEAQ in the germline V gene (reference sequence). The V gene lost 1 base and the J gene lost 6 bases, with 18 bases spanning the gap. CDR3 sequence reads: CASSLVPGTNLDGYTF. The CDR3 nucleotides are TGTGCCAGCAGCTTAGTACCGGGAACAAATTTGGATGGCTACACCTTC.

The chain employs TRBV14 and TRBJ1-3; D unclear. CDR1 and CDR2 (germline): SGHDN, FVKESK. Trimming cost V 0 bases and J 0 bases, with 12 bases left between them. CDR3 size: 17 residues. The CDR3 spells CASSQDDPAHSGNTIYF. CDR3 nucleotide sequence: TGTGCCAGCAGCCAAGATGACCCGGCACACTCTGGAAACACCATATATTTT.

The genes are TRBV6-1 and TRBJ2-7, with TRBD2 identical over 12 bases. Germline assignment: CDR1 MNHNS and CDR2 SASEGT. The CDR3 covers 17 residues. The junction had 6 bases not matched to a gene; V was cut back by 3 bases and J by 0 bases. The CDR3 DNA reads TGTGCCAGCAGTGATTTCGGACTAGCGGGGTACTCCTACGAGCAGTACTTC. Translating gives CASSDFGLAGYSYEQYF.

The CDR3 is CASRSTGDPSYNEQFF. The CDR3 bases are TGTGCCAGCAGAAGTACAGGGGACCCCTCCTACAATGAGCAGTTCTTC. The rearrangement joins TRBV2 to TRBJ2-1, with 7 bases that match TRBD1. The V gene end was trimmed by 6 bases and the J gene end by 0 bases; junction bases not matched to a gene: 8. CDR3 length: 16 amino acids. Germline CDR1 reads SNHLY; CDR2 reads FYNNEI.

This sequence joins TRBV11-2 and TRBJ2-7; D is possibly TRBD2 (6 bases). The CDR3 is 13 amino acids. Germline values: CDR1 SGHAT, CDR2 FQNNGV. V was clipped by 5 bases and J by 3 bases, with 11 bases between them. CDR3 protein: CASSQGLFYEQYF. In nucleotides, the CDR3 is TGTGCCAGCAGCCAGGGACTCTTCTACGAGCAGTACTTC.

The chain recombines TRBV5-5 with TRBJ2-7, with a tentative D call TRBD1 (5 bases). The CDR3 is 14 amino acids. The germline gives CDR1 SGHKS, CDR2 YYEKEE (reference sequence). V lost 4 bases and J 2 bases, leaving 13 bases between the germline ends. The CDR3 nucleotides are TGTGCCAGCAGCCCTGAGAAGGGGACCTACGAGCAGTACTTC. Translating it yields CASSPEKGTYEQYF.

J is TRBJ1-3 and V is TRBV27; D is uncertain. CDR1 and CDR2 (germline): MNHEY, SMNVEV (reference sequence). The V end was cut by 8 bases, the J end by 2 bases, with 10 bases between. This CDR3 is 13 amino acids long. This CDR3 reads CASSDGAGNTIYF. CDR3 bases: TGTGCCAGCTCGGACGGAGCTGGAAACACCATATATTTT.

A word on this clone: The same CDR3 is also encoded by other DNA sequences in this sample. The gene calls are TRBV2 and TRBJ2-1; D is perhaps TRBD1 (5 bases). CDR3 length: 15 residues. The V end lost 1 base, the J end lost 4 bases, and 11 bases lay between the germline ends. CDR1 is SNHLY and CDR2 is FYNNEI in the germline V gene. Here the CDR3 DNA reads TGTGCCAGCAGTGAAGGGGGCTTCGCTTACAATGAGCAGTTCTTC. Amino acid sequence: CASSEGGFAYNEQFF.

A single count supports this clone. A much larger clone lies one base from this, so it may be a read error. The rearrangement uses TRBV11-2 and TRBJ1-1; the D is unclear. CDR1 and CDR2 (germline): SGHAT, FQNNGV. The CDR3 consists of 13 residues. The V end lost 2 bases, the J end lost 1 base, and 5 bases lay between the germline ends. CDR3 sequence reads: CASSLSENTEAFF. The CDR3 nucleotides read TGTGCCAGCAGCTTATCAGAGAACACTGAAGCTTTCTTT.

The V and J genes are TRBV6-1 and TRBJ2-3, with D perhaps given as TRBD1 or TRBD2 (6 bases each). V lost 0 bases to trimming and J lost 6 bases, with 13 bases between them. This CDR3 comprises 15 residues. CDR1 is MNHNS and CDR2 is SASEGT in the germline V gene. The CDR3 nucleotides read TGTGCCAGCAGTGAAGCGGGGGGCGCATTGGATACGCAGTATTTT. This encodes CASSEAGGALDTQYF.

V gene TRBV5-1 combines with J gene TRBJ2-3, with D perhaps TRBD1 (6 bases). Trimming took off 4 bases at V and 3 bases at J, with 15 bases between the two ends. Germline CDR1 SGHRS, CDR2 YFSETQ. CDR3 length equals 15 residues. In nucleotides, the CDR3 is TGCGCCAGCAGCCAGGGGACGTCTAAGACAGATACGCAGTATTTT. The encoded protein is CASSQGTSKTDTQYF.

With respect to this clone: Other DNA sequences in this sample translate to the same CDR3. The CDR3 here is CASSQTGTYEQYF. As DNA, the CDR3 is TGCGCCAGCAGCCAAACGGGAACCTACGAGCAGTACTTC. The rearrangement uses TRBV4-1 and TRBJ2-7; D may be TRBD2 (5 bases). The CDR3 covers 13 residues. The germline V and J ends were trimmed by 2 bases and 2 bases, with 7 bases remaining between them. CDR1 is MGHRA, CDR2 YSYEKL, per germline.

On this clone itself: Other DNA sequences within the sample encode an identical CDR3. The chain is built from TRBV5-6 and TRBJ2-7; D uncertain. The CDR3 contains 13 residues. V lost 0 bases and J 4 bases, leaving 8 bases between the germline ends. Germline V gene data show CDR1 as SGHDT and CDR2 as YYEEEE. This CDR3 is CASSLGRSYEQYF. The CDR3 region has the DNA TGTGCCAGCAGCTTGGGCAGATCTTACGAGCAGTACTTC.

V and J are TRBV28 and TRBJ1-6; no clear D. The germline V and J ends were trimmed by 6 bases and 8 bases, with 11 bases remaining between them. Germline CDR1 reads MDHEN; CDR2 reads SYDVKM. The CDR3 is 13 amino acids. CDR3 region: CASSLKGYSPLHF. The CDR3 DNA follows: TGTGCCAGCAGCCTGAAGGGTTATTCACCCCTCCACTTT. The complete variable domain, with remaining parts taken from reference TRBV28 and TRBJ1-6, reads DVKVTQSSRYLVKRTGEKVFLECVQDMDHENMFWYRQDPGLGLRLIYFSYDVKMKEKGDIPEGYSVSREKKERFSLILESASTNQTSMYLCASSLKGYSPLHFGNGTRLTVT.